The 24 T cell receptor beta chains listed next were all sequenced from one sample in a study of cytomegalovirus exposure and HLA in healthy donors. The PCR had 60 Vbeta and 13 Jbeta primers. The data were produced by immunoSEQ multiplex PCR, yet TCRdb's version contains in-frame clones alone and is incomplete. The sample records roughly 130,000 clones, roughly 62% being singletons. The specimen sequenced was PBMCs. The receptor set was obtained from a young man in good health and CMV-seropositive.

The rearrangement joins TRBV19 to TRBJ2-5; maybe TRBD2 (5 bases). Between the trimmed V and J ends, which lost 4 bases and 5 bases, there was a span of 14 bases. The CDR3 runs to 14 residues. Germline loops: CDR1 LNHDA, CDR2 SQIVND (reference sequence). This chain's CDR3 is CASSNPARRETQYF. For the CDR3, the DNA is TGTGCCAGTAGTAACCCGGCCCGGAGGGAGACCCAGTACTTC.

V gene TRBV4-2 combines with J gene TRBJ2-2; 12 bases fit TRBD2. J was trimmed by 6 bases and V by 0 bases; bases with no gene match: 5. CDR1 and CDR2 (germline): LGHNA, YNFKEQ. This CDR3 has 17 amino acids. For the CDR3, the DNA is TGTGCCAGCAGCCAAGATGGCCTAGCGGGAGGGTCCGGGGAGCTGTTTTTT. Its translation is CASSQDGLAGGSGELFF.

This clone was counted between two and nine times. V gene TRBV2 combines with J gene TRBJ2-6; D call uncertain. The CDR3 is 15 amino acids. Trimming shortened V by 5 bases and J by 4 bases, and 12 bases separated the two germline ends. Germline CDR1 and CDR2: SNHLY and FYNNEI. The CDR3 loop reads CASSQSLPGANVLTF. CDR3 in DNA: TGTGCCAGCAGTCAGTCTTTGCCCGGGGCCAACGTCCTGACTTTC.

The chain links TRBV4-3 to TRBJ2-5; 7 bases align to TRBD2. The CDR3 is made up of 15 amino acids. Germline CDR1 LGHNA, CDR2 YSLEER. V trimming: 0 bases; J trimming: 3 bases; junction bases outside the gene matches: 4. CDR3: CASSQDGAGEETQYF. Here the CDR3 DNA reads TGCGCCAGCAGCCAAGATGGGGCGGGAGAAGAGACCCAGTACTTC.

J is TRBJ2-2 and V is TRBV5-1; D remains unclear. This CDR3 is 15 amino acids long. The V gene lost 3 bases and the J gene lost 0 bases, with 9 bases spanning the gap. CDR1 and CDR2 from the germline V gene are SGHRS and YFSETQ. In DNA form, the CDR3 reads TGCGCCAGCAGCTGGCCCCAGGCGAACACCGGGGAGCTGTTTTTT. Protein sequence: CASSWPQANTGELFF.

The chain combines TRBV18 with TRBJ1-1; 12 bases map to TRBD1. The ends lost 0 bases at V and 6 bases at J; junction bases unmatched: 14. Germline CDR1 reads KGHSH; CDR2 reads LQKENI. CDR3 length equals 19 residues. The CDR3 loop is CASSPPFRDRGRRGPEAFF. As DNA, the CDR3 is TGTGCCAGCTCACCACCGTTCCGGGACAGGGGGCGCCGAGGTCCTGAAGCTTTCTTT.

The chain uses TRBV7-9 and TRBJ1-1; tentatively, D is TRBD1 (5 bases). This CDR3 spans 13 amino acids. The V gene's germline CDR1 is SEHNR and CDR2 FQNEAQ (reference sequence). V shed 5 bases and J shed 4 bases, with 11 bases lying between them. The CDR3 bases are TGTGCCAGCAGCCCGCAGGGAAGCACTGAAGCTTTCTTT. Protein sequence: CASSPQGSTEAFF.

The chain links TRBV5-1 to TRBJ2-7; 7 bases align to TRBD1. This CDR3 region has 14 residues. Per the germline V gene, CDR1 is SGHRS and CDR2 is YFSETQ. With 0 bases clipped from V and 5 bases from J, the junction kept 5 bases outside the gene matches. DNA of the CDR3: TGCGCCAGCAGCTTGGGACAGGGTGAAAACGAGCAGTACTTC. Translating gives CASSLGQGENEQYF.

The rearrangement links TRBV4-2 to TRBJ2-2; possible D gene TRBD2, 6 bases. The length of the CDR3 is 15 residues. Germline loops: CDR1 LGHNA, CDR2 YNFKEQ. The V end was cut by 6 bases, the J end by 3 bases, with 14 bases between. CDR3 coding DNA: TGTGCCAGCAGTCGAGCTAGCGCCGACACCGGGGAGCTGTTTTTT. Amino acids: CASSRASADTGELFF.

This clone appeared a few times. The rearrangement joins TRBV6-5 to TRBJ2-7; D gene ambiguous. Trimming removed 0 bases at V and 4 bases at J, with 16 bases between. The CDR3 has 16 residues. Germline V CDR1 and CDR2: MNHEY, SVGAGI. The CDR3 DNA is TGTGCCAGCAGTTACTCGATGGGCTACAGAAATTACGAGCAGTACTTC. Protein product: CASSYSMGYRNYEQYF.

CDR3 amino acids: CAISDWGHATSNYGYTF. The CDR3 DNA reads as TGTGCCATCAGTGATTGGGGGCACGCTACTTCTAACTATGGCTACACCTTC. The gene calls are TRBV10-3 and TRBJ1-2; possible D gene TRBD1, 6 bases. Germline V gene data show CDR1 as ENHRY and CDR2 as SYGVKD. This CDR3 is 17 amino acids long. Trimming stripped 3 bases from V and 0 bases from J, with 17 bases between.

The chain employs TRBV5-1 and TRBJ2-5; TRBD2 agrees at 7 bases. The CDR3 is made up of 14 amino acids. Per germline, CDR1 SGHRS and CDR2 YFSETQ. V lost 4 bases and J lost 3; bases outside the gene matches: 6. The CDR3 reads CASSRASGKETQYF. CDR3 nucleotides: TGCGCCAGCAGCCGGGCTAGCGGAAAAGAGACCCAGTACTTC.

The chain uses TRBV6-5 and TRBJ2-7, with 7 bases matching TRBD1. The V gene end was trimmed by 4 bases and the J gene end by 7 bases; junction bases not matched to a gene: 1. The CDR3 extends over 11 amino acids. The germline V gene has CDR1 MNHEY and CDR2 SVGAGI. In DNA form, the CDR3 reads TGTGCCAGCAGTTTACAGGGGGAGCAGTACTTC. This translates into CASSLQGEQYF.

Of note for this clone: The same CDR3 is also encoded by other DNA sequences in this sample. The V and J genes are TRBV5-6 and TRBJ1-5, with D possibly matching TRBD1 (5 bases). Between the trimmed V and J ends, which lost 0 bases and 5 bases, there was a span of 6 bases. CDR3 length: 13 residues. CDR1 is SGHDT and CDR2 is YYEEEE in the germline V gene. The CDR3 sequence is CASSLGGDQPQHF. CDR3 DNA sequence: TGTGCCAGCAGCTTGGGGGGGGATCAGCCCCAGCATTTT.

This clone appeared a single time. The chain employs TRBV2 and TRBJ2-5; D ambiguous. Germline assignment: CDR1 SNHLY and CDR2 FYNNEI. Deletions cut 4 bases from V and 5 bases from J, with 8 bases between. This CDR3 spans 12 amino acids. CDR3 residues: CASSGFQETQYF. CDR3 in DNA: TGTGCCAGCAGTGGTTTTCAGGAGACCCAGTACTTC. The whole variable domain, remainder taken from reference TRBV2 and TRBJ2-5, is EPEVTQTPSHQVTQMGQEVILRCVPISNHLYFYWYRQILGQKVEFLVSFYNNEISEKSEIFDDQFSVERPDGSNFTLKIRSTKLEDSAMYFCASSGFQETQYFGPGTRLLVL.

A note on this clone: At one of its ends the junction is not consistent with the germline gene, which may arise from a read error. The chain links TRBV15 to TRBJ2-1; 13 bases are shared with TRBD2. The CDR3 is made up of 16 amino acids. Germline V lookup: CDR1 LNHNV, CDR2 YYDKDF (reference sequence). The CDR3 protein is CATIRLAGGPWNEQFF. In DNA, the CDR3 is TGTGCCACCATCAGACTAGCGGGAGGCCCATGGAATGAGCAGTTCTTC.

The genes are TRBV7-9 and TRBJ2-1; 9 bases match TRBD2. This CDR3 spans 16 amino acids. Germline values: CDR1 SEHNR, CDR2 FQNEAQ (reference sequence). Trimming at V came to 5 bases and at J to 0 bases, leaving 5 bases not matched to a gene. This CDR3 reads CASSPTAGGSYNEQFF. In nucleotides, the CDR3 is TGTGCCAGCAGCCCCACAGCGGGAGGCTCCTACAATGAGCAGTTCTTC.

The sample holds a few counts of this clone. This chain joins TRBV5-1 and TRBJ2-3; 10 bases agree with TRBD2. Per the germline V gene, CDR1 is SGHRS and CDR2 is YFSETQ. This CDR3 has 15 amino acids. After removal of 3 bases from V and 4 bases from J, the junction contained 5 bases not matched to a gene. CDR3 in amino acids: CASSSGLANADTQYF. The CDR3 bases are TGCGCCAGCAGCTCGGGACTAGCGAATGCAGATACGCAGTATTTT.

This clone was picked up a small number of times. The gene calls are TRBV28 and TRBJ1-2; maybe TRBD1 (6 bases). Per the germline V gene, CDR1 is MDHEN and CDR2 is SYDVKM. The length of the CDR3 is 15 residues. The V end lost 8 bases, the J end lost 2 bases, and 18 bases lay between the germline ends. CDR3 DNA: TGTGCCAGCCTCAGTTTGAATCAGGGGAACTATGGCTACACCTTC. This translates into CASLSLNQGNYGYTF.

This clone was counted a few times. The rearrangement uses TRBV7-2 and TRBJ2-7, with D tentatively TRBD2 (5 bases). This CDR3 has 14 residues. Germline CDR1 and CDR2: SGHTA and FQGNSA. The germline V and J ends were trimmed by 4 bases and 6 bases, with 16 bases remaining between them. The CDR3 spells CASSWGSGSLEQYF. The DNA of the CDR3 is TGTGCCAGCAGCTGGGGATCGGGGTCCCTCGAGCAGTACTTC.

The chain carries TRBV7-2 and TRBJ2-7; 13 bases match TRBD2. The V gene end was trimmed by 5 bases and the J gene end by 3 bases; junction bases not matched to a gene: 4. The CDR3 spans 15 residues. The V gene's germline CDR1 is SGHTA and CDR2 FQGNSA. The CDR3 region is CASSLRLAGGYEQYF. In nucleotides, the CDR3 is TGTGCCAGCAGCCTGAGACTAGCGGGAGGCTACGAGCAGTACTTC.

The gene calls are TRBV27 and TRBJ2-2; D gene unclear. V gave up 2 bases and J gave up 4 bases, with 14 bases separating them. The germline CDR1 and CDR2 sequences are MNHEY and SMNVEV (reference sequence). The CDR3 has 16 residues. The CDR3 protein is CASSLMYRMSTGELFF. CDR3 in DNA: TGTGCCAGCAGTTTAATGTACAGAATGAGCACCGGGGAGCTGTTTTTT.

As DNA, the CDR3 is TGCAGCGTTGGTAGCGGGAGGTCAGGAGATACGCAGTATTTT. This gives the protein CSVGSGRSGDTQYF. V is TRBV29-1 and J is TRBJ2-3; 10 nucleotides agree with TRBD2. The CDR3 sequence is 14 residues long. Germline V gene lookup returns CDR1 SQVTM and CDR2 ANQGSEA. Losses at the gene ends were 4 bases for V and 5 bases for J; bases not matched to a gene: 6.

This clone was seen a few times. This chain uses TRBV5-1 with TRBJ2-7, with TRBD2 matching 9 bases. Germline values: CDR1 SGHRS, CDR2 YFSETQ. J gave up 12 bases and V 6 bases, and 13 bases lay outside the gene matches. This CDR3 contains 13 residues. The chain's CDR3 is CASTPPSGTGLYF. CDR3 DNA sequence: TGCGCCAGCACTCCGCCTAGCGGGACGGGGCTGTACTTC.